These 2 T cell receptor beta chains originate from one sample sequenced in a study of technical replicates of blood from a few donors. Method: immunoSEQ multiplex PCR; TCRdb's copy keeps in-frame clones and lacks some. The sample shows 55,000 to 85,000 clones, 95% to 97% of them seen only once. Sequenced material: T cells isolated from PBMCs. The receptors originated from a human donor in good health.

This rearrangement joins TRBV10-3 to TRBJ2-3; weak D call: TRBD2 (6 bases). Trimming cost V 6 bases and J 11 bases, with 27 bases left between them. Germline V gene sequence: CDR1 ENHRY, CDR2 SYGVKD. This CDR3 is built from 16 residues. The CDR3 reads CAIRGSVLSWEDGQYF. Here the CDR3 DNA reads TGTGCCATCAGGGGTAGCGTACTGTCGTGGGAGGATGGGCAGTATTTT.

The chain links TRBV5-4 to TRBJ1-2, with 7 bases lining up with TRBD1. The length of the CDR3 is 13 residues. Trimming removed 2 bases from V and 8 bases from J; junction bases left unmatched: 6. Looked up from germline, CDR1 is SGHNT and CDR2 is YYREEE (reference sequence). The CDR3 sequence: CASSFRGSLGYTF. CDR3 nucleotide sequence: TGTGCCAGCAGCTTCAGGGGGAGCTTAGGCTACACCTTC.